These 18 T cell receptor beta chains came from one sample sequenced in a study of T cell changes during pregnancy in multiple sclerosis (dated by TCRdb to the late 2010s). Libraries came from the immunoSEQ multiplex PCR assay. The source is immuneACCESS, and TCRdb retained only in-frame sequences with V and J called. Part of the clones is not carried over; for the studies checked, unresolved V genes explain less than half of this, and the remainder is unexplained. The sample table contains about 50,000 clones; only one count was recorded for roughly 91% of them. 0.61% of the sample is taken by the ten largest. The material was CD4+ T cells from peripheral blood mononuclear cells, obtained after pregnancy. The receptors shown here come from a female donor in good health, enrolled as a control in a pregnancy study.

The chain combines TRBV5-1 with TRBJ2-3; D is possibly TRBD2 (5 bases). CDR1 and CDR2 (germline): SGHRS, YFSETQ. Trimming took off 0 bases at V and 5 bases at J, with 7 bases between the two ends. The CDR3 runs to 13 residues. The CDR3 is CASSLVEVDTQYF. The CDR3 DNA is TGCGCCAGCAGCTTGGTGGAGGTAGATACGCAGTATTTT.

The chain employs TRBV9 and TRBJ1-4, with D possibly being TRBD1 (5 bases). Germline V gene sequence: CDR1 SGDLS, CDR2 YYNGEE. The CDR3 extends over 16 amino acids. V was shortened by 0 bases and J by 4 bases, with 13 bases between the two germline ends. The CDR3 loop is CASSVGGVLGNEKLFF. The CDR3 nucleotides read TGTGCCAGCAGCGTAGGGGGGGTACTGGGTAATGAAAAACTGTTTTTT.

V gene TRBV6-5 combines with J gene TRBJ2-7, with a tentative D call TRBD2 (5 bases). This CDR3 region has 16 residues. V gave up 0 bases and J gave up 2 bases, with 14 bases separating them. Germline V gene lookup returns CDR1 MNHEY and CDR2 SVGAGI. The CDR3: CASSYSGVLTPYEQYF. CDR3 DNA sequence: TGTGCCAGCAGTTACTCCGGGGTCCTTACCCCCTACGAGCAGTACTTC.

The CDR3 sequence is CASSLGAGANQPQHF. CDR3 nucleotide sequence: TGTGCCAGCAGCTTAGGGGCAGGGGCAAATCAGCCCCAGCATTTT. This chain joins TRBV7-9 and TRBJ1-5; tentative D call: TRBD1 (6 bases). CDR1 SEHNR and CDR2 FQNEAQ come from the germline V gene (reference sequence). CDR3 length equals 15 residues. Trimming removed 1 base at V and 4 bases at J, with 11 bases between.

This chain links TRBV2 with TRBJ2-1, with 13 bases aligning to TRBD2. Germline CDR1 is SNHLY and CDR2 is FYNNEI. V shed 6 bases and J 9 bases; nucleotides not matched to a gene: 8. This CDR3 region has 15 residues. In nucleotides, the CDR3 is TGTGCCAGCAGAGAACTAGCGGGAGGGGGTGGTGAGCAGTTCTTC. Its translation is CASRELAGGGGEQFF. The full variable domain, completed using reference TRBV2 and TRBJ2-1, is EPEVTQTPSHQVTQMGQEVILRCVPISNHLYFYWYRQILGQKVEFLVSFYNNEISEKSEIFDDQFSVERPDGSNFTLKIRSTKLEDSAMYFCASRELAGGGGEQFFGPGTRLTVL.

The chain joins TRBV6-1 to TRBJ2-1, with 7 bases identical to TRBD2. Germline CDR1 is MNHNS and CDR2 is SASEGT. The trim removed 10 bases at V and 2 bases at J, leaving 11 bases unmatched. The CDR3 covers 15 residues. CDR3 amino acids: CAIFFVAGAYNEQFF. CDR3 nucleotide sequence: TGTGCCATCTTCTTTGTAGCGGGCGCCTACAATGAGCAGTTCTTC.

This chain connects TRBV19 to TRBJ2-7; 9 nucleotides align to TRBD2. CDR1 LNHDA and CDR2 SQIVND come from the germline V gene (reference sequence). The CDR3 spans 14 residues. V was pared by 7 bases and J by 3 bases, with 7 bases of the junction left unmatched. This CDR3 reads CASKSSGTHYEQYF. The CDR3 nucleotides are TGTGCCAGTAAGTCTAGCGGGACCCACTACGAGCAGTACTTC. The entire variable domain, with the rest obtained from reference TRBV19 and TRBJ2-7, is as follows: DGGITQSPKYLFRKEGQNVTLSCEQNLNHDAMYWYRQDPGQGLRLIYYSQIVNDFQKGDIAEGYSVSREKKESFPLTVTSAQKNPTAFYLCASKSSGTHYEQYFGPGTRLTVT.

The gene calls are TRBV28 and TRBJ1-4; weak D call: TRBD1 (6 bases). Trimming took off 7 bases at V and 3 bases at J, with 12 bases between the two ends. Germline values: CDR1 MDHEN, CDR2 SYDVKM. The CDR3 extends over 14 amino acids. This CDR3 is CASNLGQSNEKLFF. CDR3 nucleotides: TGTGCCAGCAACCTCGGACAGTCTAATGAAAAACTGTTTTTT. Full variable domain (remainder filled in from reference TRBV28 and TRBJ1-4): DVKVTQSSRYLVKRTGEKVFLECVQDMDHENMFWYRQDPGLGLRLIYFSYDVKMKEKGDIPEGYSVSREKKERFSLILESASTNQTSMYLCASNLGQSNEKLFFGSGTQLSVL.

This rearrangement joins TRBV10-1 to TRBJ2-4; 7 positions match TRBD1. Trimming removed 6 bases from V and 6 bases from J; junction bases left unmatched: 11. The CDR3 has 15 amino acids. Germline lookup yields CDR1 WNHNN and CDR2 SYGVQD (reference sequence). CDR3 residues: CASSVIRDSGNIQYF. In DNA form, the CDR3 reads TGCGCCAGCAGCGTGATCCGGGACAGTGGAAACATTCAGTACTTC.

The J gene is TRBJ2-2, the V gene TRBV7-6; 11 bases are shared with TRBD2. Trimming at V came to 2 bases and at J to 4 bases, leaving 9 bases not matched to a gene. Germline values: CDR1 SGHVS, CDR2 FNYEAQ. The CDR3 has 18 amino acids. CDR3 region: CASSLWLAGGRGTGELFF. DNA for the CDR3: TGTGCCAGCAGCTTATGGCTAGCGGGGGGTCGCGGCACCGGGGAGCTGTTTTTT.

This chain connects TRBV5-1 to TRBJ1-4; D is possibly TRBD1 (6 bases). The CDR3 is 16 residues long. Trimming left V 2 bases short and J 0 bases short, with 11 bases between. Per the germline V gene, CDR1 is SGHRS and CDR2 is YFSETQ. CDR3 nucleotide sequence: TGCGCCAGCAGCTTCCGGGACACAACAACTAATGAAAAACTGTTTTTT. Translation: CASSFRDTTTNEKLFF.

This clone was detected once. One junction end disagrees with the germline gene, perhaps due to a read error. The J gene is TRBJ1-2, the V gene TRBV5-6, with no clear D. This CDR3 contains 14 residues. Germline V gene data show CDR1 as SGHDT and CDR2 as YYEEEE. The CDR3 region has the DNA TGTGCCAGCAGTTTGGGCCCCGACACCCCAGGCTACACCTTC. Translating gives CASSLGPDTPGYTF.

This chain links TRBV5-1 with TRBJ1-5, with no clear D. The length of the CDR3 is 12 residues. Trimming pared 5 bases from V and 3 bases from J, leaving 6 bases between. CDR1 is SGHRS and CDR2 is YFSETQ in the germline V gene. The CDR3 DNA sequence: TGCGCCAGCAGGCAGGACAATCAGCCCCAGCATTTT. Translated, it gives CASRQDNQPQHF.

This chain connects TRBV6-1 to TRBJ2-3; a weak D match, TRBD2 (7 bases). V lost 7 bases, J lost 7 bases, and 21 bases lay in between. The CDR3 is 15 residues long. CDR1 is MNHNS and CDR2 is SASEGT in the germline V gene. DNA for the CDR3: TGTGCCAGCACCGAGGGGGGGGCGGGGAGAAATACGCAGTATTTT. It translates to CASTEGGAGRNTQYF.

V usage is TRBV6-5 and J usage is TRBJ2-3; no reliable D call. Germline V gives CDR1 MNHEY, CDR2 SVGAGI. CDR3 length equals 12 residues. The V end lost 4 bases, the J end lost 5 bases, and 7 bases lay between the germline ends. The CDR3 nucleotides are TGTGCCAGCAGTTCGACTGGAGATACGCAGTATTTT. It translates to CASSSTGDTQYF.

This clone was counted a single time. This chain connects TRBV5-6 to TRBJ2-4; maybe TRBD2 (5 bases). The V gene's germline CDR1 is SGHDT and CDR2 YYEEEE. The CDR3 sequence is 12 residues long. Trimming stripped 4 bases from V and 13 bases from J, with 15 bases between. The CDR3 nucleotides read TGTGCCAGCAGCCTCGTCCGGGGTAAACAGTACTTC. Its translation is CASSLVRGKQYF.

This clone has only one observation. This chain uses TRBV16 with TRBJ1-5; D perhaps matches TRBD1 (6 bases). The CDR3 is 14 amino acids. Trimming pared 4 bases from V and 7 bases from J, leaving 14 bases between. The germline V gene encodes CDR1 KGHSY and CDR2 FQNENV. CDR3: CASSPTTGSQPQHF. Here the CDR3 DNA reads TGTGCCAGCAGCCCCACAACAGGGAGCCAGCCCCAGCATTTT.

This chain uses TRBV5-1 with TRBJ2-5; 9 nucleotides match TRBD1. This CDR3 is 15 amino acids long. Looked up from germline, CDR1 is SGHRS and CDR2 is YFSETQ. J was trimmed by 2 bases and V by 3 bases; bases with no gene match: 5. CDR3 nucleotides: TGCGCCAGCAGCTCCGGGACAGGGCTTCAAGAGACCCAGTACTTC. Its translation: CASSSGTGLQETQYF.